A single sample gave rise to the 18 T cell receptor beta chains below, sequenced in a study of cytomegalovirus exposure and HLA in healthy donors. The PCR was carried out with 60 Vbeta primers and 13 Jbeta primers. TCRdb's table, derived via immunoSEQ multiplex PCR, lists solely in-frame clones and lacks some. The table includes about 270,000 clones, more than 55% detected once. What was sequenced was PBMCs. These receptors originate from a female donor in good health and CMV-seronegative.

The chain uses TRBV7-9 and TRBJ2-7; 11 bases are a match to TRBD2. Germline values: CDR1 SEHNR, CDR2 FQNEAQ (reference sequence). Trimming cost V 5 bases and J 5 bases; bases outside gene matches: 14. The CDR3 sequence is 17 residues long. This CDR3 reads CASSKTGTSGLLNEQYF. DNA of the CDR3: TGTGCCAGCAGCAAAACCGGGACTAGCGGACTACTCAACGAGCAGTACTTC.

J is TRBJ1-6 and V is TRBV2; possible D gene TRBD1, 6 bases. Trimming took off 6 bases at V and 8 bases at J, with 14 bases between the two ends. The germline V gene has CDR1 SNHLY and CDR2 FYNNEI. CDR3 length equals 14 residues. The CDR3 protein is CASRAGVIHSPLHF. In nucleotides, the CDR3 is TGTGCCAGCAGAGCAGGGGTAATACATTCACCCCTCCACTTT.

The table lists this clone with a few counts. DNA for the CDR3: TGTGCCAGCAGTGCCGGGACAGGGGGCTACAATGAGCAGTTCTTC. Amino acid sequence: CASSAGTGGYNEQFF. The rearrangement joins TRBV6-4 to TRBJ2-1; 11 nucleotides align to TRBD1. The CDR3 is 15 amino acids. V gave up 4 bases and J gave up 3 bases; unmatched junction bases: 2. CDR1 is MRHNA and CDR2 is SNTAGT in the germline V gene.

V usage is TRBV7-9 and J usage is TRBJ2-1; no clear D. V lost 0 bases to trimming and J lost 4 bases, with 7 bases between them. The CDR3 is made up of 14 amino acids. Germline V gives CDR1 SEHNR, CDR2 FQNEAQ (reference sequence). This CDR3 reads CASSLAGWYNEQFF. In DNA, the CDR3 is TGTGCCAGCAGCTTAGCGGGCTGGTACAATGAGCAGTTCTTC.

This chain connects TRBV27 to TRBJ2-5; 14 nucleotides match TRBD2. This CDR3 comprises 19 residues. Germline assignment: CDR1 MNHEY and CDR2 SMNVEV (reference sequence). The V segment lost 2 bases and the J segment 5 bases; nucleotides outside the gene matches: 13. In DNA form, the CDR3 reads TGTGCCAGCAGTTTAAGGGGTCCGGGACTAGCGGGAGACGGGGAGACCCAGTACTTC. Its translation is CASSLRGPGLAGDGETQYF.

This clone was recorded a few times. This rearrangement joins TRBV28 to TRBJ2-1, with TRBD2 matching 10 bases. J was trimmed by 8 bases and V by 5 bases; bases with no gene match: 12. The CDR3 is 16 amino acids. CDR1 is MDHEN and CDR2 is SYDVKM in the germline V gene. The CDR3 loop reads CASSTIGAGGSHEQFF. CDR3 bases: TGTGCCAGCAGTACAATAGGAGCGGGAGGGTCCCATGAGCAGTTCTTC.

V gene TRBV5-5 combines with J gene TRBJ1-2; D unresolved. Looked up from germline, CDR1 is SGHKS and CDR2 is YYEKEE (reference sequence). This CDR3 contains 14 residues. V was trimmed by 0 bases and J by 7 bases, leaving 13 bases between them. CDR3 residues: CASSLDVGTSGYTF. The CDR3 DNA sequence: TGTGCCAGCAGCTTGGATGTGGGTACTAGTGGCTACACCTTC.

The chain carries TRBV10-1 and TRBJ2-3, with D maybe TRBD2 (5 bases). V lost 7 bases, J lost 6 bases, and 14 bases lay in between. This CDR3 has 13 residues. Germline CDR1 and CDR2: WNHNN and SYGVQD (reference sequence). The CDR3 DNA follows: TGCGCCAGCAAAAAGCGGTTCGGGGATACGCAGTATTTT. Translated, it gives CASKKRFGDTQYF.

The rearrangement uses TRBV4-2 and TRBJ2-1; TRBD1 agrees at 7 bases. This CDR3 has 14 amino acids. The junction had 5 bases not matched to a gene; V was cut back by 2 bases and J by 7 bases. The germline CDR1 and CDR2 sequences are LGHNA and YNFKEQ. The CDR3 region is CASSQWDRTNEQFF. DNA of the CDR3: TGTGCCAGCAGCCAATGGGACAGAACAAATGAGCAGTTCTTC.

This clone turned up a few times. The rearrangement uses TRBV2 and TRBJ1-4; TRBD1 matches 7 bases. Germline CDR1 is SNHLY and CDR2 is FYNNEI. V shed 3 bases, J shed 5 bases, and the junction held 6 bases outside the gene matches. There are 15 residues in the CDR3. The CDR3 DNA is TGTGCCAGCAGTGAGAGGACAGGAAGAAATGAAAAACTGTTTTTT. This sequence encodes CASSERTGRNEKLFF.

The chain combines TRBV6-4 with TRBJ1-2; D is undetermined. The V end lost 0 bases, the J end lost 5 bases, and 7 bases lay between the germline ends. The CDR3 is made up of 13 amino acids. Germline values: CDR1 MRHNA, CDR2 SNTAGT. The CDR3 sequence is CASSDSSQYGYTF. CDR3 nucleotide sequence: TGTGCCAGCAGTGACTCTTCCCAATATGGCTACACCTTC.

This chain uses TRBV4-1 with TRBJ1-1; 8 bases line up with TRBD1. V lost 4 bases to trimming and J lost 3 bases; unmatched junction nucleotides: 10. This CDR3 is 16 amino acids long. CDR1 is MGHRA, CDR2 YSYEKL, per germline. The CDR3 bases are TGCGCCAGCAGCCCGAGGACAGGGAGGAGAGACACTGAAGCTTTCTTT. Translation gives CASSPRTGRRDTEAFF.

The chain couples TRBV14 to TRBJ2-5; no reliable D call. V dropped 1 base and J dropped 4 bases, with 4 bases sitting between them. The germline V gene encodes CDR1 SGHDN and CDR2 FVKESK. CDR3 length: 12 residues. The DNA for the CDR3 is TGTGCCAGCAGCCAAGTAATAGAGACCCAGTACTTC. It encodes CASSQVIETQYF.

This clone was observed a single time. The chain joins TRBV7-6 to TRBJ1-2, with D possibly being TRBD1 (5 bases). Trimming left V 4 bases short and J 7 bases short, with 10 bases between. There are 12 residues in the CDR3. Germline V gives CDR1 SGHVS, CDR2 FNYEAQ. CDR3 region: CASSSAGFGYTF. Here the CDR3 DNA reads TGTGCCAGCAGCTCCGCAGGGTTTGGCTACACCTTC.

The chain has TRBV7-3 and TRBJ2-2, with D uncertain. Germline assignment: CDR1 SGHTA and CDR2 FQGTGA. CDR3 length equals 14 residues. Trimming cost V 5 bases and J 0 bases, with 7 bases left between them. The CDR3 coding sequence is TGTGCCAGCAGCGCCAACTCGAACACCGGGGAGCTGTTTTTT. This translates into CASSANSNTGELFF.

V is TRBV5-1 and J is TRBJ2-1, with D possibly being TRBD1 (6 bases). The CDR3 length is 17 residues. V dropped 0 bases and J dropped 9 bases, with 22 bases sitting between them. In germline, CDR1 is SGHRS, CDR2 YFSETQ. As DNA, the CDR3 is TGCGCCAGCAGCTTGGCCGTCACAGGGTTCGGAAGTGGTGAGCAGTTCTTC. Amino acid sequence: CASSLAVTGFGSGEQFF. Using reference TRBV5-1 and TRBJ2-1 for the parts outside the CDR3, the full variable domain is KAGVTQTPRYLIKTRGQQVTLSCSPISGHRSVSWYQQTPGQGLQFLFEYFSETQRNKGNFPGRFSGRQFSNSRSEMNVSTLELGDSALYLCASSLAVTGFGSGEQFFGPGTRLTVL.

V is TRBV19 and J is TRBJ2-1, with D perhaps TRBD1 (6 bases). Germline V gives CDR1 LNHDA, CDR2 SQIVND (reference sequence). V shed 5 bases and J shed 7 bases, with 15 bases lying between them. The CDR3 loop spans 14 amino acids. The CDR3 loop reads CASSWAGASNEQFF. CDR3 bases: TGTGCCAGTAGTTGGGCAGGGGCTTCAAATGAGCAGTTCTTC.

This chain uses TRBV28 with TRBJ1-6; D is uncertain. The CDR3 consists of 14 residues. V was trimmed by 4 bases and J by 0 bases, leaving 4 bases between them. CDR1 MDHEN and CDR2 SYDVKM come from the germline V gene. The chain's CDR3 is CASSSRSYNSPLHF. For the CDR3, the DNA is TGTGCCAGCAGTTCCCGCTCCTATAATTCACCCCTCCACTTT.